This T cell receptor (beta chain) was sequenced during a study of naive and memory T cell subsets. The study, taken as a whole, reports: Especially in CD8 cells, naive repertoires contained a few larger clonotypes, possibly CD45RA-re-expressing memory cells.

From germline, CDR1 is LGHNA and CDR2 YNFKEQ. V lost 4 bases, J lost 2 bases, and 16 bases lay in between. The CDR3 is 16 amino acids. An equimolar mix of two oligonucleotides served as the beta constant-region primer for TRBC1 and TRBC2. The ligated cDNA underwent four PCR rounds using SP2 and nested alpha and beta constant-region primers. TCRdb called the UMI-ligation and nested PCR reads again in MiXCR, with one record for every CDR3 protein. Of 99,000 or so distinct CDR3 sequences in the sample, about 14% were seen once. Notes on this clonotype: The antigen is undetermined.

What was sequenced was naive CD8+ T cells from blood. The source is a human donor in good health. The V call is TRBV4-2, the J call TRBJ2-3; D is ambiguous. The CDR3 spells CASSPLAGYNTDTQYF. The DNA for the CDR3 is TGTGCCAGCAGCCCCCTTGCCGGTTACAACACAGATACGCAGTATTTT.